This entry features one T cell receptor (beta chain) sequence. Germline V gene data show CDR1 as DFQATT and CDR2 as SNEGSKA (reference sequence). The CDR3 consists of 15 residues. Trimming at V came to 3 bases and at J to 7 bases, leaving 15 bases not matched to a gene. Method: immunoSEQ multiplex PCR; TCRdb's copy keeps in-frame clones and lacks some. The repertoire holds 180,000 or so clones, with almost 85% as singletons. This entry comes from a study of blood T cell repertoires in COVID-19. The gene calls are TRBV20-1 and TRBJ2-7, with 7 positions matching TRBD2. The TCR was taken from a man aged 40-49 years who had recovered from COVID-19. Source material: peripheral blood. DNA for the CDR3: TGCAGTGCTAGTGGGGGGACTAATCCTACGCCGGAGCAGTACTTC. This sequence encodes CSASGGTNPTPEQYF.